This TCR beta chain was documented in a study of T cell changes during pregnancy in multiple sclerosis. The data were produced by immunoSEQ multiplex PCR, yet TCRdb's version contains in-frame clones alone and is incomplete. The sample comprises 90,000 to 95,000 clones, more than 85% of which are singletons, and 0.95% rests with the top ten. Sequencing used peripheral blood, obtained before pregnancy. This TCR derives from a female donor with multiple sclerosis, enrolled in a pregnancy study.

The CDR3 sequence: CASTRQGAQYGYTF. The CDR3, as DNA: TGTGCCAGCACCAGACAGGGGGCCCAATATGGCTACACCTTC. This chain uses TRBV2 with TRBJ1-2; 10 bases agree with TRBD1. Trimming removed 7 bases from V and 5 bases from J; junction bases left unmatched: 7. Germline V CDR1 and CDR2: SNHLY, FYNNEI. CDR3 length equals 14 residues.